What follows are 12 T cell receptor beta chains derived from one specimen sequenced in a study of shared clonotypes between healthy human individuals. Assay used: immunoSEQ multiplex PCR; TCRdb lists only in-frame clones, some missing. This table has under 80,000 clones, around 57% appearing once. The sample was memory CD8+ T cells sorted from blood. Subset defined: CD45RO+ cells pooled with CCR7-negative TemRA cells. These TCRs come from a man between 25 and 39 years old in good health.

V gene TRBV5-6 combines with J gene TRBJ2-7, with 9 bases that match TRBD1. This CDR3 has 16 amino acids. In germline, CDR1 is SGHDT, CDR2 YYEEEE. V was pared by 4 bases and J by 2 bases, with 10 bases of the junction left unmatched. CDR3 region: CASSTDRGSTPYEQYF. The CDR3 DNA follows: TGTGCCAGCAGCACAGACAGGGGGTCTACGCCCTACGAGCAGTACTTC.

This clone has just a few counts. V usage is TRBV21-1 and J usage is TRBJ2-3; the table's D call TRBD2 went unverified against the DNA. TRBV21-1 is given as a pseudogene. The CDR3 totals 19 residues. CDR3 in amino acids: CASSQKLAVITKRTDTQYF. In nucleotides, the CDR3 is TGTGCCAGCAGCCAAAAACTAGCGGTCATCACAAAAAGGACAGATACGCAGTATTTT.

This clone was recorded at least ten times. The CDR3: CAWSWGTGTYEQYF. The CDR3 DNA follows: TGTGCCTGGAGTTGGGGGACAGGGACCTACGAGCAGTACTTC. This chain links TRBV30 with TRBJ2-7; 9 bases fit TRBD1. Trimming removed 2 bases from V and 2 bases from J; junction bases left unmatched: 4. Per the germline V gene, CDR1 is GTSNPN and CDR2 is SVGIG (reference sequence). This CDR3 contains 14 residues. Complete variable domain (other parts from reference TRBV30 and TRBJ2-7): SQTIHQWPATLVQPVGSPLSLECTVEGTSNPNLYWYRQAAGRGLQLLFYSVGIGQISSEVPQNLSASRPQDRQFILSSKKLLLSDSGFYLCAWSWGTGTYEQYFGPGTRLTVT.

Written as DNA, the CDR3 is TGCGCCAGCAGCTCGAGTTCGGGAGGCCTCTATGGCTACACCTTC. Amino acids: CASSSSSGGLYGYTF. The rearrangement joins TRBV4-3 to TRBJ1-2, with D hard to call. The CDR3 has 15 amino acids. Germline CDR1 is LGHNA and CDR2 is YSLEER. Trimming cost V 5 bases and J 4 bases, with 17 bases left between them.

V and J are TRBV6-5 and TRBJ2-7, with 7 bases that match TRBD1. There are 12 residues in the CDR3. V was pared by 3 bases and J by 6 bases, with 2 bases of the junction left unmatched. The germline V gene encodes CDR1 MNHEY and CDR2 SVGAGI. In nucleotides, the CDR3 is TGTGCCAGCAGTTATACAGGGGTCGAGCAGTACTTC. The encoded protein is CASSYTGVEQYF.

V and J are TRBV7-9 and TRBJ2-6; no definite D call. The CDR3 has 14 amino acids. Germline CDR1 and CDR2: SEHNR and FQNEAQ (reference sequence). V was clipped by 0 bases and J by 4 bases, with 4 bases between them. DNA for the CDR3: TGTGCCAGCAGCTTAGCGTTAGGGGCCAACGTCCTGACTTTC. Its translation is CASSLALGANVLTF.

J is TRBJ1-5 and V is TRBV28; D call uncertain. Germline V gene data show CDR1 as MDHEN and CDR2 as SYDVKM. V was clipped by 8 bases and J by 2 bases, with 1 base between them. The CDR3 has 10 residues. The CDR3 sequence is CASGNQPQHF. The CDR3, as DNA: TGTGCCAGCGGCAATCAGCCCCAGCATTTT.

The genes are TRBV7-8 and TRBJ2-3; 15 nucleotides agree with TRBD2. Per germline, CDR1 SGHVS and CDR2 FQNEAQ. The trim removed 4 bases at V and 1 base at J, leaving 15 bases unmatched. The length of the CDR3 is 21 residues. As DNA, the CDR3 is TGTGCCAGCAGCTACCAGGGACTAGCGGGAGGAGGGGGGAGTGGCACAGATACGCAGTATTTT. The encoded protein is CASSYQGLAGGGGSGTDTQYF.

V is TRBV7-3 and J is TRBJ1-5, with a tentative D call TRBD1 (5 bases). V was clipped by 2 bases and J by 11 bases, with 13 bases between them. Germline CDR1 reads SGHTA; CDR2 reads FQGTGA. The CDR3 is 13 amino acids. In DNA form, the CDR3 reads TGTGCCAGCAGCTTAGGGGGTGGTTCGGCCCAGCATTTT. Its translation is CASSLGGGSAQHF.

The sample holds many counts of this clone. The chain uses TRBV14 and TRBJ2-1; 13 nucleotides match TRBD2. V was clipped by 5 bases and J by 8 bases; unmatched bases: 3. This CDR3 contains 14 residues. CDR1 and CDR2 (germline): SGHDN, FVKESK. The CDR3 region is CASSELAGGDEQFF. In nucleotides, the CDR3 is TGTGCCAGCAGCGAACTAGCGGGAGGGGATGAGCAGTTCTTC. The full variable domain, rest sourced from reference TRBV14 and TRBJ2-1, is EAGVTQFPSHSVIEKGQTVTLRCDPISGHDNLYWYRRVMGKEIKFLLHFVKESKQDESGMPNNRFLAERTGGTYSTLKVQPAELEDSGVYFCASSELAGGDEQFFGPGTRLTVL.

V is TRBV4-3 and J is TRBJ2-3, with 8 bases aligning to TRBD1. Looked up from germline, CDR1 is LGHNA and CDR2 is YSLEER. The CDR3 loop spans 17 amino acids. Trimming removed 1 base from V and 4 bases from J; junction bases left unmatched: 10. CDR3 protein: CASSQGPTGDRADTQYF. CDR3 in DNA: TGCGCCAGCAGCCAAGGCCCGACAGGGGATCGGGCAGATACGCAGTATTTT.

This clone was seen many times. In DNA form, the CDR3 reads TGTGCCAGCAGCTTACTGGGATTGGGTATAAATCAGCCCCAGCATTTT. Translating gives CASSLLGLGINQPQHF. The V gene is TRBV7-2, the J gene TRBJ1-5; D is unclear. Germline lookup yields CDR1 SGHTA and CDR2 FQGNSA. V was trimmed by 2 bases and J by 4 bases, leaving 15 bases between them. The CDR3 covers 16 residues.